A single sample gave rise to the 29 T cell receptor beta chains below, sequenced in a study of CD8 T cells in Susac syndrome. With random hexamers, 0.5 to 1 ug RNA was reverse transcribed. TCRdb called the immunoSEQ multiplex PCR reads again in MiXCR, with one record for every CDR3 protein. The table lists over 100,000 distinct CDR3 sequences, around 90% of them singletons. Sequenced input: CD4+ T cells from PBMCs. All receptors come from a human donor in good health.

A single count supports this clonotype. The CDR3 region has the DNA TGTGCCAGCCAGAGGCCAGGGACAGTATCCTACGAGCAGTACTTC. It yields the protein CASQRPGTVSYEQYF. The V and J genes are TRBV25-1 and TRBJ2-7, with TRBD1 identical over 7 bases. The CDR3 has 15 residues. Germline lookup yields CDR1 MGHDK and CDR2 SYGVNS. V dropped 8 bases and J dropped 1; count of bases not matched to a gene: 11.

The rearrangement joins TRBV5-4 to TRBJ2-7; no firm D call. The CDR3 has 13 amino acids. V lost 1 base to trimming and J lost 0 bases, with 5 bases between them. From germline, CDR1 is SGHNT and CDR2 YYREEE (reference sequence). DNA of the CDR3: TGTGCCAGCAGCTTGCCTCACTCCTACGAGCAGTACTTC. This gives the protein CASSLPHSYEQYF.

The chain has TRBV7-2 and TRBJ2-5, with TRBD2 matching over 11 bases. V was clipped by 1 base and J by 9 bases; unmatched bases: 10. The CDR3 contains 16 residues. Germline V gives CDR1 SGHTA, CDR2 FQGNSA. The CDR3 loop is CASSLVPPASGRPQYF. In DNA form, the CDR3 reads TGTGCCAGCAGCTTAGTCCCCCCGGCTAGCGGGAGGCCCCAGTACTTC.

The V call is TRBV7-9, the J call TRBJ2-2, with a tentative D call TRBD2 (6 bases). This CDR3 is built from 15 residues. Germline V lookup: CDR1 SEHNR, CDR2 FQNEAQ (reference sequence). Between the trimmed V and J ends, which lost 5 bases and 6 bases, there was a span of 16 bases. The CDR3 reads CASSPHLGGSGELFF. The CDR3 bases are TGTGCCAGCAGCCCCCACCTCGGGGGTTCCGGGGAGCTGTTTTTT.

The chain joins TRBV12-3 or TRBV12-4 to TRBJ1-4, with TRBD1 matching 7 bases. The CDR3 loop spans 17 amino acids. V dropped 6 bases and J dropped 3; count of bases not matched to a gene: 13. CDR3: CASRHDRAGGPNEKLFF. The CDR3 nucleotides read TGTGCCAGCAGACACGACAGGGCAGGAGGGCCTAATGAAAAACTGTTTTTT.

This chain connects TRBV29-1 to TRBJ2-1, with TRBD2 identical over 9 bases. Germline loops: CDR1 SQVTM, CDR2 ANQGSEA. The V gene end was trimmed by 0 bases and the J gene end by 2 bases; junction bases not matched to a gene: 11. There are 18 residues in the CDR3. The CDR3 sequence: CSVEDQGSGGVAYNEQFF. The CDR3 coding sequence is TGCAGCGTTGAAGATCAAGGTAGCGGGGGAGTCGCCTACAATGAGCAGTTCTTC.

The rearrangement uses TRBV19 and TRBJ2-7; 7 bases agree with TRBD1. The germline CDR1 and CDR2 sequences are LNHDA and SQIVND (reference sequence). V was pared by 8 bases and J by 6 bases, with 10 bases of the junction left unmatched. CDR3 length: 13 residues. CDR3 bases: TGTGCCAGTGTCGGGACAGACGAGGGCGAGCAGTACTTC. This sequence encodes CASVGTDEGEQYF.

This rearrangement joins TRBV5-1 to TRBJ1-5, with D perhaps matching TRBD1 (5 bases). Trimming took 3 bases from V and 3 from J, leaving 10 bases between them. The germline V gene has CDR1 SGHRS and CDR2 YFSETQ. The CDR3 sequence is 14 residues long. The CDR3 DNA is TGCGCCAGCAGCTGGGGCCTCGACAATCAGCCCCAGCATTTT. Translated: CASSWGLDNQPQHF.

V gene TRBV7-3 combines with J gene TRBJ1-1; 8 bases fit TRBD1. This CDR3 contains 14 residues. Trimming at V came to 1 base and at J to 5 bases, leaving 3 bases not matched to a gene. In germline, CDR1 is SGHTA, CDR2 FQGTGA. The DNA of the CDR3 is TGTGCCAGCAGCTTAAACACAGGGGGGACTGAAGCTTTCTTT. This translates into CASSLNTGGTEAFF.

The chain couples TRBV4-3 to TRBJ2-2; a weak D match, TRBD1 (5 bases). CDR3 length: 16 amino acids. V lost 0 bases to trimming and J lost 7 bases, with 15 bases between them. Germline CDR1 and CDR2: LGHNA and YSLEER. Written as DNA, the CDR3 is TGCGCCAGCAGCCAAGAAGGGGTTTTGGGGATCGGGGAGCTGTTTTTT. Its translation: CASSQEGVLGIGELFF.

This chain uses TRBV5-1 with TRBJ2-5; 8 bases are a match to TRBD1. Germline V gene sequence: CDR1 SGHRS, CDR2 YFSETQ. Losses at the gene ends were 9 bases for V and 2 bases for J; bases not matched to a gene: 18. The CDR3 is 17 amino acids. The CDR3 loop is CATRQGSLIPPQETQYF. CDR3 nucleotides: TGCGCCACCAGACAGGGGTCCCTTATTCCACCGCAAGAGACCCAGTACTTC.

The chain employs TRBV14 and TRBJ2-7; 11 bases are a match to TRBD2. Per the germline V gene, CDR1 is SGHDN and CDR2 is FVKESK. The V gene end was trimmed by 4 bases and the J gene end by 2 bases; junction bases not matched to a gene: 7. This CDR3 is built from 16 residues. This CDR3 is CASSRMTSGVTYEQYF. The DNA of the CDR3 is TGTGCCAGCAGCCGAATGACTAGCGGGGTAACCTACGAGCAGTACTTC. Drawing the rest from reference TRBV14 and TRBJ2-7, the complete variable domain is EAGVTQFPSHSVIEKGQTVTLRCDPISGHDNLYWYRRVMGKEIKFLLHFVKESKQDESGMPNNRFLAERTGGTYSTLKVQPAELEDSGVYFCASSRMTSGVTYEQYFGPGTRLTVT.

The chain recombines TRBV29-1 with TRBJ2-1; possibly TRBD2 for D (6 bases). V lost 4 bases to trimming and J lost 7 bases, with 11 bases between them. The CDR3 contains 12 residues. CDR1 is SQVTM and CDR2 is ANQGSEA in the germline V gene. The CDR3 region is CSVVPGGNEQFF. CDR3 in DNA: TGCAGCGTTGTGCCCGGGGGAAATGAGCAGTTCTTC.

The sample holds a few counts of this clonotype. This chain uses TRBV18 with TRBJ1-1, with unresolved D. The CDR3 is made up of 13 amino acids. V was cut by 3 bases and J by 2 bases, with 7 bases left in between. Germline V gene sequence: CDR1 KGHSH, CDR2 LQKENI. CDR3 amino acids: CASSPGLNTEAFF. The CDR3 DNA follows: TGTGCCAGCTCACCTGGTCTCAACACTGAAGCTTTCTTT.

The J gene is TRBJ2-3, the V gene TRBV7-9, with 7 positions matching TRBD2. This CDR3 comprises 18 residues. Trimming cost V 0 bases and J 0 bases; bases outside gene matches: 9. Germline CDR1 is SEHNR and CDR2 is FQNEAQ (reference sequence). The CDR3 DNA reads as TGTGCCAGCAGCTTAGCGGGGGTCAAGCGGGGCAGCACAGATACGCAGTATTTT. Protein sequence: CASSLAGVKRGSTDTQYF.

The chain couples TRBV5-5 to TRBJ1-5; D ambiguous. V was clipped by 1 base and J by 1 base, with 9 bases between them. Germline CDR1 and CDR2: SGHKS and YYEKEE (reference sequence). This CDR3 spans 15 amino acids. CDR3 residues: CASSLWVGSNQPQHF. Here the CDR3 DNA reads TGTGCCAGCAGCTTGTGGGTAGGGAGCAATCAGCCCCAGCATTTT. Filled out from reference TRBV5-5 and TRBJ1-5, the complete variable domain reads DAGVTQSPTHLIKTRGQQVTLRCSPISGHKSVSWYQQVLGQGPQFIFQYYEKEERGRGNFPDRFSARQFPNYSSELNVNALLLGDSALYLCASSLWVGSNQPQHFGDGTRLSIL.

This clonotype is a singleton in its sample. The CDR3: CASSKGQGARRNEAFF. The CDR3 coding sequence is TGTGCCAGTAGTAAGGGACAGGGGGCGCGAAGGAATGAAGCTTTCTTT. This chain connects TRBV19 to TRBJ1-1; 12 nucleotides match TRBD1. The CDR3 length is 16 residues. V lost 4 bases and J lost 7; bases outside the gene matches: 10. CDR1 is LNHDA and CDR2 is SQIVND in the germline V gene (reference sequence).

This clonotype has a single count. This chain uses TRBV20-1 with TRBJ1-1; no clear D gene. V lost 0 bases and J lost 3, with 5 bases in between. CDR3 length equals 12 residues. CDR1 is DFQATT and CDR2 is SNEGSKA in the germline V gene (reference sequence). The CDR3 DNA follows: TGCAGTGCTAGAGAAAAGGACACTGAAGCTTTCTTT. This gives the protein CSAREKDTEAFF.

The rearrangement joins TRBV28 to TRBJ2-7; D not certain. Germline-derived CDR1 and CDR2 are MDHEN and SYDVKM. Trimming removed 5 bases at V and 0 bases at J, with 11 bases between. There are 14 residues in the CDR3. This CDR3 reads CASSISTYSYEQYF. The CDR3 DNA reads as TGTGCCAGCAGTATCTCAACCTACTCCTACGAGCAGTACTTC.

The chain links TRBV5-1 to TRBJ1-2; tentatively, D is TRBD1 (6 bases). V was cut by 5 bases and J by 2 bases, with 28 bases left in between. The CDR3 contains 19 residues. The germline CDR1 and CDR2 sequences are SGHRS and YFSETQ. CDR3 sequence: CASRGAGTPTASPNYGYTF. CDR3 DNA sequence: TGCGCCAGCAGGGGGGCCGGGACCCCCACTGCGAGTCCCAACTATGGCTACACCTTC.

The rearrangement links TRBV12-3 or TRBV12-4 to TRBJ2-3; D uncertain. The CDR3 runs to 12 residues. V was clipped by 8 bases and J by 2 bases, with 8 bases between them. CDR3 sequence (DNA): TGTGCCAGCCGCCAGGACACAGATACGCAGTATTTT. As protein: CASRQDTDTQYF.

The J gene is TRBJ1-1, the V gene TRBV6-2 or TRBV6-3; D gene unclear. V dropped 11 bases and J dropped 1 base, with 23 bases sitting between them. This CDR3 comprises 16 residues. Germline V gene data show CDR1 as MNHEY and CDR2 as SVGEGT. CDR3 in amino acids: CASASPGSTRNTEAFF. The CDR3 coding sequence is TGTGCCTCAGCTAGTCCGGGGTCAACAAGGAACACTGAAGCTTTCTTT.

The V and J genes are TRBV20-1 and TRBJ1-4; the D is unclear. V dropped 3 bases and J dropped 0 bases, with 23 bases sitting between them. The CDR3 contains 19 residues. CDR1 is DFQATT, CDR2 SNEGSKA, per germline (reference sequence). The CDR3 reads CSARARGSILIATNEKLFF. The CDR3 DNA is TGCAGTGCTAGGGCTCGCGGCAGCATTTTGATTGCAACTAATGAAAAACTGTTTTTT.

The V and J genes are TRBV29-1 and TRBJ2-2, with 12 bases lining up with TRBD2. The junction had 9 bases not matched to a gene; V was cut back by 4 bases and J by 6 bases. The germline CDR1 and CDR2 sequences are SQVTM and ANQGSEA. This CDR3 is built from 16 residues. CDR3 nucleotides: TGCAGCGTTGTGACTAGCGGGGGTCGGAATGCCGGGGAGCTGTTTTTT. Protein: CSVVTSGGRNAGELFF.

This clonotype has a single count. CDR3 DNA: TGCGCCAGCAGCCAAGGACCCGGGGTTGGCGGGGAGCTGTTTTTT. Its translation: CASSQGPGVGGELFF. The gene calls are TRBV4-3 and TRBJ2-2, with D possibly TRBD2 on 5 matching bases. Germline CDR1 and CDR2: LGHNA and YSLEER. Deletions cut 1 base from V and 7 bases from J, with 13 bases between. The CDR3 totals 15 residues.

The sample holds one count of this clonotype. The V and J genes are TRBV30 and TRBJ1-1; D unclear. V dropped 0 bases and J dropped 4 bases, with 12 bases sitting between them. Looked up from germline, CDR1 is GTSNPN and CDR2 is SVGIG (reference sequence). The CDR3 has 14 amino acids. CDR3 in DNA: TGTGCCTGGAGTGTACCCCATGGAGCCACTGAAGCTTTCTTT. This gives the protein CAWSVPHGATEAFF.

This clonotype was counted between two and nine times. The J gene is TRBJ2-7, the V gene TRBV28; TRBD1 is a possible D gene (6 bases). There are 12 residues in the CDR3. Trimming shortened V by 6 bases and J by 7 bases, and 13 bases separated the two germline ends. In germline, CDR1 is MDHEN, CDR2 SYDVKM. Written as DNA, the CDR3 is TGTGCCAGCAGGTACAGGGTGGGGGAGCAGTACTTC. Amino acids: CASRYRVGEQYF.

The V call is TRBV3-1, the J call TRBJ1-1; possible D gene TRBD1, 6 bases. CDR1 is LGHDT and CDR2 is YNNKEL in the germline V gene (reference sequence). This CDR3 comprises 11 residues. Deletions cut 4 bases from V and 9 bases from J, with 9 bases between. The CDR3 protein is CASSPGTQAFF. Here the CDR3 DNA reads TGTGCCAGCAGCCCCGGGACACAAGCTTTCTTT. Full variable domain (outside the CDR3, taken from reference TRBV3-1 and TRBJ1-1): DTAVSQTPKYLVTQMGNDKSIKCEQNLGHDTMYWYKQDSKKFLKIMFSYNNKELIINETVPNRFSPKSPDKAHLNLHINSLELGDSAVYFCASSPGTQAFFGQGTRLTVV.

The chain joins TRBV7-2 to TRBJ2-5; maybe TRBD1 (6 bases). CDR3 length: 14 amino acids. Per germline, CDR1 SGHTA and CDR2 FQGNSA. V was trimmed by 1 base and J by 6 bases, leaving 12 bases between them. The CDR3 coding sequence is TGTGCCAGCAGCTTAGTACAGGGCGCAAAGACCCAGTACTTC. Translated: CASSLVQGAKTQYF.